These 2 T cell receptor beta chains were sequenced from one sample in a study of T cell responses to AZD1222 COVID-19 vaccine. Profiling relied on immunoSEQ multiplex PCR, and the TCRdb table lists in-frame clones only, not all of them. This sample carries about 120,000 clones, around 89% of them seen once, and the ten largest clones take approximately 10%. Sequenced material: peripheral blood, taken on day 0 of MenACWY control vaccination. Receptors originate from an adult in good health.

This chain joins TRBV24-1 and TRBJ2-1; TRBD1 matches 8 bases. Looked up from germline, CDR1 is KGHDR and CDR2 is SFDVKD. The junction had 8 bases not matched to a gene; V was cut back by 3 bases and J by 8 bases. The CDR3 loop spans 15 amino acids. CDR3 DNA sequence: TGTGCCACCAGTGATAAGGGGACAGGTGGGGATGAGCAGTTCTTC. Protein: CATSDKGTGGDEQFF.

This chain connects TRBV30 to TRBJ1-4, with D uncertain. The CDR3 is 12 amino acids. V gave up 8 bases and J gave up 4 bases, with 11 bases separating them. Looked up from germline, CDR1 is GTSNPN and CDR2 is SVGIG (reference sequence). The CDR3 here is CALGAYNEKLFF. The CDR3 nucleotides read TGTGCCCTAGGTGCTTATAATGAAAAACTGTTTTTT.